The rows below give T cell receptor beta chains drawn from one sample of a study of blood T cells in healthy people across ages. Via MiXCR, TCRdb re-called the 5' RACE reads, giving one row per CDR3 protein. The table shows over 1,500,000 distinct CDR3 sequences, with approximately 40% occurring only once. Sequencing was done on a sample of blood. These receptors were obtained from a human donor in good health. The CDR3 runs from the conserved cysteine through the conserved F or W. A D gene is named only where the DNA matches it firmly. A clone size is listed for some rows: how often the clone was seen (once, few, many), or a class if it is expanded.

abundance	v_gene	j_gene	d_gene	CDR3aa	CDR3nt
few	TRBV28	TRBJ2-1	NA	CAGSLSGSYNEQFF	TGTGCCGGCAGTTTGTCGGGATCCTACAATGAGCAGTTCTTC
NA	TRBV7-9	TRBJ2-5	NA	CASSQTSGIQETQYF	TGTGCCAGCAGCCAAACTTCCGGGATCCAAGAGACCCAGTACTTC
NA	TRBV7-9	TRBJ2-5	TRBD2	CASSADPGLAGETQYF	TGTGCCAGCAGCGCTGACCCGGGACTAGCGGGAGAGACCCAGTACTTC
NA	TRBV12-3/TRBV12-4	TRBJ2-6	TRBD1	CASSAAGQGAFVLTF	TGTGCCAGCAGCGCTGCGGGACAGGGGGCATTCGTCCTGACTTTC
many	TRBV29-1	TRBJ2-1	TRBD2	CSVEDDLAGPYNEQFF	TGCAGCGTTGAAGATGATCTAGCGGGTCCCTACAATGAGCAGTTCTTC
NA	TRBV12-3/TRBV12-4	TRBJ1-2	TRBD1	CAIQGAYGYTF	TGTGCCATCCAGGGGGCCTATGGCTACACCTTC
NA	TRBV29-1	TRBJ1-2	NA	CSVGRQDQSNYGYTF	TGCAGCGTTGGAAGGCAGGACCAATCTAACTATGGCTACACCTTC
few	TRBV27	TRBJ2-7	NA	CASSLNGWGSYEQYF	TGTGCCAGCAGTTTAAACGGGTGGGGGTCCTACGAGCAGTACTTC
NA	TRBV7-2	TRBJ1-1	NA	CASSPTAVMNTEAFF	TGTGCCAGCAGCCCAACTGCCGTCATGAACACTGAAGCTTTCTTT
NA	TRBV15	TRBJ2-7	TRBD1	CATSRRTGGIYEQYF	TGTGCCACCAGCAGGCGGACAGGGGGCATTTACGAGCAGTACTTC
NA	TRBV6-2/TRBV6-3	TRBJ1-5	NA	CTSSRRGSSNQPQHF	TGTACCAGCAGTAGACGGGGGTCAAGCAATCAGCCCCAGCATTTT
few	TRBV7-8	TRBJ2-7	TRBD1	CASSTRTGDFGEQYF	TGTGCCAGCAGCACCCGGACAGGGGATTTCGGGGAGCAGTACTTC
NA	TRBV5-1	TRBJ2-1	TRBD2	CASSHTSGVNSYNEQFF	TGCGCCAGCAGCCACACTAGCGGGGTAAATTCCTACAATGAGCAGTTCTTC
NA	TRBV9	TRBJ2-5	NA	CASSARLDHQETQYF	TGTGCCAGCAGCGCCAGACTAGATCATCAGGAGACCCAGTACTTC
NA	TRBV5-1	TRBJ2-1	TRBD1	CASRPGTGDLNEQFF	TGCGCCAGTCGACCCGGGACAGGGGATCTAAATGAGCAGTTCTTC
few	TRBV10-3	TRBJ2-7	NA	CATRGTSYEQYF	TGTGCCACCAGGGGTACTTCCTACGAGCAGTACTTC
NA	TRBV27	TRBJ2-1	NA	CASSLQISGAYEQFF	TGTGCCAGCAGTCTACAAATCTCGGGGGCCTATGAGCAGTTCTTC
NA	TRBV7-2	TRBJ1-2	TRBD1	CASSLAVRGSYGYTF	TGTGCCAGCAGCCTAGCGGTCAGGGGGAGCTATGGCTACACCTTC
NA	TRBV13	TRBJ2-1	TRBD2	CASSLRTSGENNEQFF	TGTGCCAGCAGCTTACGGACTAGCGGGGAGAACAATGAGCAGTTCTTC
few	TRBV12-3/TRBV12-4	TRBJ2-7	NA	CASSWTESYEQYF	TGTGCCAGCAGTTGGACAGAGTCCTACGAGCAGTACTTC
few	TRBV5-1	TRBJ2-5	TRBD1	CASSLQGNQETQYF	TGCGCCAGCAGCTTACAGGGGAACCAAGAGACCCAGTACTTC
NA	TRBV6-1	TRBJ2-7	NA	CASRGDRGSYEQYF	TGTGCCAGCCGAGGGGATAGAGGATCCTACGAGCAGTACTTC
NA	TRBV20-1	TRBJ2-7	TRBD2	CSAVLAGNLGEQYF	TGCAGTGCGGTGCTAGCGGGGAACCTGGGCGAGCAGTACTTC
NA	TRBV28	TRBJ1-2	TRBD1	CASSRDRGLGFGYTF	TGTGCCAGCAGTCGGGACAGGGGGCTCGGTTTTGGCTACACCTTC
NA	TRBV9	TRBJ2-7	NA	CASSVSRSSYEQYF	TGTGCCAGCAGCGTATCACGGAGCTCCTACGAGCAGTACTTC
NA	TRBV5-1	TRBJ1-2	TRBD1	CASSNTGDYGYTF	TGCGCCAGCAGCAACACAGGGGACTATGGCTACACCTTC
NA	TRBV29-1	TRBJ2-3	NA	CGVSDGVTDTQYF	TGCGGCGTTTCGGATGGAGTTACAGATACGCAGTATTTT
few	TRBV5-8	TRBJ1-6	NA	CASSLGARFPYNSPLHF	TGTGCCAGCAGCTTGGGCGCCAGATTCCCCTATAATTCACCCCTCCACTTT
NA	TRBV9	TRBJ2-3	TRBD2	CASSVAGLAGDTQYF	TGTGCCAGCAGCGTAGCGGGACTAGCGGGAGATACGCAGTATTTT
NA	TRBV7-8	TRBJ2-7	NA	CASSFQGLEYEQYF	TGTGCCAGCAGCTTCCAGGGGTTGGAGTACGAGCAGTACTTC
NA	TRBV6-5	TRBJ1-4	TRBD1	CASSPQPGQGEKLFF	TGTGCCAGCAGTCCTCAACCGGGACAGGGTGAAAAACTGTTTTTT
few	TRBV24-1	TRBJ2-2	NA	CATSDLTGTRNTGELFF	TGTGCCACCAGTGACCTAACCGGGACAAGGAACACCGGGGAGCTGTTTTTT
NA	TRBV7-2	TRBJ1-5	TRBD1	CASSTIRGPGQPQHF	TGTGCCAGCAGCACGATCAGGGGGCCCGGGCAGCCCCAGCATTTT
NA	TRBV4-1	TRBJ1-1	NA	CASSQDRWNEAFF	TGCGCCAGCAGCCAAGATCGTTGGAATGAAGCTTTCTTT
many	TRBV4-3	TRBJ1-5	NA	CASSQGENQPQHF	TGCGCCAGCAGCCAAGGCGAGAATCAGCCCCAGCATTTT
NA	TRBV11-1	TRBJ1-2	NA	CASSALRQDYYGYTF	TGTGCCAGCAGCGCATTACGACAGGATTACTATGGCTACACCTTC
NA	TRBV12-3/TRBV12-4	TRBJ2-7	NA	CASSPSSLSYNEQYF	TGTGCCAGCAGTCCATCAAGCCTCTCCTACAATGAGCAGTACTTC
NA	TRBV10-3	TRBJ2-3	NA	CAISEPTFPDTQYF	TGTGCCATCAGTGAGCCCACGTTCCCAGATACGCAGTATTTT
NA	TRBV15	TRBJ2-1	NA	CATSRQGEGLNEQFF	TGTGCCACCAGCAGACAGGGAGAAGGTCTAAATGAGCAGTTCTTC
few	TRBV11-3	TRBJ2-1	NA	CASSPREWQYNEQFF	TGTGCCAGCAGCCCCAGGGAATGGCAGTACAATGAGCAGTTCTTC
few	TRBV29-1	TRBJ2-5	NA	CSVLTGEGETQYF	TGCAGCGTGTTAACAGGGGAGGGGGAGACCCAGTACTTC